This record concerns one T cell receptor beta chain sequence. What it binds is unknown. CD4+ cells were split into CD45RA+ naive and CD45RA-negative memory subsets. Libraries were prepared by immunoSEQ multiplex PCR; TCRdb keeps only in-frame clonotypes and omits some of them. Of around 750,000 clones listed, around two thirds are singletons. Germline V gives CDR1 SGHAT, CDR2 FQNNGV. This CDR3 region has 14 residues. Trimming took 5 bases from V and 3 from J, leaving 10 bases between them. These data belong to a study of shared clonotypes between healthy human individuals. Broader study findings: Non-shared clonotypes showed lower generation probabilities than clonotypes common to all four donors.

The genes are TRBV11-2 and TRBJ2-2, with a weak D call TRBD2 (6 bases). The source material was memory CD4+ T cells sorted from blood. Subset denoted: CD45RA-negative fraction. This TCR was recovered from a young woman in good health. The CDR3 reads CASSPGSYTGELFF. Here the CDR3 DNA reads TGTGCCAGCAGCCCCGGGAGCTACACCGGGGAGCTGTTTTTT.